The 28 T cell receptor beta chains below all came from one sample that was sequenced in a study of cytomegalovirus exposure and HLA in healthy donors. The PCR made use of 60 Vbeta and 13 Jbeta primers. Repertoires were generated with immunoSEQ multiplex PCR, while TCRdb's copy carries only in-frame clones and drops some. The sample consists of 110,000 or so clones, 74% of them appearing once. The sample comprised PBMCs. The receptors come from a human donor in good health.

This clone was seen a few times. The chain combines TRBV28 with TRBJ1-2, with 8 bases matching TRBD1. The CDR3 sequence is 13 residues long. With 5 bases clipped from V and 8 bases from J, the junction kept 7 bases outside the gene matches. The germline V gene has CDR1 MDHEN and CDR2 SYDVKM. Here the CDR3 reads CASSTRTGRGYTF. The DNA for the CDR3 is TGTGCCAGCAGTACCCGGACAGGGCGAGGCTACACCTTC.

The gene calls are TRBV19 and TRBJ2-7, with D perhaps TRBD2 (6 bases). CDR3 length: 13 amino acids. Trimming removed 4 bases at V and 3 bases at J, with 10 bases between. The germline gives CDR1 LNHDA, CDR2 SQIVND (reference sequence). CDR3 loop: CASSRGDLYEQYF. The DNA for the CDR3 is TGTGCCAGTAGTAGGGGGGACCTCTACGAGCAGTACTTC.

The chain recombines TRBV14 with TRBJ2-1, with 7 bases matching TRBD2. V dropped 3 bases and J dropped 3; count of bases not matched to a gene: 11. In germline, CDR1 is SGHDN, CDR2 FVKESK. The CDR3 consists of 17 residues. The CDR3 region is CASSQEGTTSLYNEQFF. The DNA of the CDR3 is TGTGCCAGCAGCCAGGAAGGGACTACGTCCCTCTACAATGAGCAGTTCTTC. The whole variable domain, filled in from reference TRBV14 and TRBJ2-1, reads EAGVTQFPSHSVIEKGQTVTLRCDPISGHDNLYWYRRVMGKEIKFLLHFVKESKQDESGMPNNRFLAERTGGTYSTLKVQPAELEDSGVYFCASSQEGTTSLYNEQFFGPGTRLTVL.

This chain uses TRBV10-3 with TRBJ2-5, with D possibly TRBD1 on 5 matching bases. This CDR3 spans 13 amino acids. Germline values: CDR1 ENHRY, CDR2 SYGVKD. The V end was cut by 6 bases, the J end by 2 bases, with 10 bases between. This chain's CDR3 is CAIRVSGQETQYF. CDR3 DNA sequence: TGTGCCATCAGAGTTTCAGGGCAAGAGACCCAGTACTTC.

The chain employs TRBV5-1 and TRBJ1-6, with 10 bases aligning to TRBD1. Germline values: CDR1 SGHRS, CDR2 YFSETQ. V trimming: 0 bases; J trimming: 6 bases; junction bases outside the gene matches: 3. This CDR3 contains 16 residues. CDR3 in amino acids: CASSLGTGGSNSPLHF. The CDR3 nucleotides are TGCGCCAGCAGCTTGGGGACAGGGGGTAGTAATTCACCCCTCCACTTT. Full variable domain (missing parts from reference TRBV5-1 and TRBJ1-6): KAGVTQTPRYLIKTRGQQVTLSCSPISGHRSVSWYQQTPGQGLQFLFEYFSETQRNKGNFPGRFSGRQFSNSRSEMNVSTLELGDSALYLCASSLGTGGSNSPLHFGNGTRLTVT.

The chain uses TRBV30 and TRBJ2-2; 10 bases are a match to TRBD2. This CDR3 spans 15 amino acids. Germline V lookup: CDR1 GTSNPN, CDR2 SVGIG (reference sequence). The V segment lost 2 bases and the J segment 5 bases; nucleotides outside the gene matches: 5. The CDR3 nucleotides are TGTGCCTGGAGTCGGAGCGGGGGGGTGACCGGGGAGCTGTTTTTT. This codes for CAWSRSGGVTGELFF.

Regarding this clone: Sequence at one end of the junction differs from germline and may be a read error. V and J are TRBV7-9 and TRBJ2-1; D is possibly TRBD2 (7 bases). CDR1 and CDR2 from the germline V gene are SEHNR and FQNEAQ (reference sequence). The CDR3 is made up of 17 amino acids. The chain's CDR3 is CSSSPLRGGPTYNEQFF. CDR3 DNA: TGTTCCAGCAGCCCACTTAGGGGGGGGCCAACCTACAATGAGCAGTTCTTC.

A word on this clone: Other DNA sequences of this sample code for an identical CDR3. The chain carries TRBV7-2 and TRBJ2-5; D not resolved. The germline gives CDR1 SGHTA, CDR2 FQGNSA. This CDR3 spans 13 amino acids. Trimming shortened V by 0 bases and J by 2 bases, and 4 bases separated the two germline ends. The CDR3 DNA sequence: TGTGCCAGCAGCTTAGCCCGTCAAGAGACCCAGTACTTC. Protein sequence: CASSLARQETQYF.

The J gene is TRBJ1-4, the V gene TRBV13, with TRBD1 identical over 7 bases. Germline assignment: CDR1 PRHDT and CDR2 FYEKMQ (reference sequence). With V trimmed by 4 bases and J by 13 bases, 6 bases remained unmatched. This CDR3 is 12 amino acids long. The DNA of the CDR3 is TGTGCCAGCAGCTCCAGACAGGGAGCACTGTTTTTT. This sequence encodes CASSSRQGALFF.

Comments on this clone: Germline is not matched at one junction end, which may reflect a read error. This rearrangement joins TRBV4-2 to TRBJ1-2, with D possibly matching TRBD1 (6 bases). The germline CDR1 and CDR2 sequences are LGHNA and YNFKEQ. This CDR3 has 12 residues. In nucleotides, the CDR3 is TGTGCCAGCAGCCAAGGCAGGGGTGCTATCTACTTC. This translates into CASSQGRGAIYF.

The gene calls are TRBV6-1 and TRBJ2-2; D is possibly TRBD1 (6 bases). The CDR3 loop spans 16 amino acids. Between the trimmed V and J ends, which lost 4 bases and 0 bases, there was a span of 12 bases. Germline CDR1 and CDR2: MNHNS and SASEGT. CDR3 in amino acids: CASSALTGSNTGELFF. CDR3 coding DNA: TGTGCCAGCAGTGCGCTGACAGGTTCGAACACCGGGGAGCTGTTTTTT.

The chain uses TRBV6-1 and TRBJ2-3; 9 bases are a match to TRBD2. The V segment lost 0 bases and the J segment 13 bases; nucleotides outside the gene matches: 5. The CDR3 contains 13 residues. Looked up from germline, CDR1 is MNHNS and CDR2 is SASEGT. The CDR3 loop is CASSEARGGSEYF. The CDR3 coding sequence is TGTGCCAGCAGTGAAGCGCGGGGGGGTTCGGAGTATTTT.

The gene calls are TRBV4-2 and TRBJ1-1; 8 bases are shared with TRBD1. Germline trimming cut 4 bases from V and 1 base from J; bases unmatched to any gene: 2. The CDR3 is 14 amino acids. Germline V gives CDR1 LGHNA, CDR2 YNFKEQ. DNA for the CDR3: TGTGCCAGCAGCCGTGGACAGGGGAACACTGAAGCTTTCTTT. Encoded protein: CASSRGQGNTEAFF.

The gene calls are TRBV10-3 and TRBJ2-1, with 10 nucleotides matching TRBD2. J lost 5 bases, V lost 2 bases, and 3 bases had no gene match. Germline CDR1 and CDR2: ENHRY and SYGVKD. The CDR3 spans 15 residues. The chain's CDR3 is CAISEPGLANNEQFF. As DNA, the CDR3 is TGTGCCATCAGTGAGCCGGGACTAGCGAACAATGAGCAGTTCTTC.

The chain carries TRBV14 and TRBJ1-3; D is unclear. Trimming shortened V by 2 bases and J by 3 bases, and 11 bases separated the two germline ends. CDR1 is SGHDN and CDR2 is FVKESK in the germline V gene. The CDR3 extends over 15 amino acids. CDR3 residues: CASSQNALGGNTIYF. CDR3 bases: TGTGCCAGCAGCCAAAATGCGCTAGGTGGAAACACCATATATTTT.

This chain uses TRBV5-1 with TRBJ2-1, with 7 bases that match TRBD2. The CDR3 contains 14 residues. Losses at the gene ends were 5 bases for V and 5 bases for J; bases not matched to a gene: 7. CDR1 and CDR2 (germline): SGHRS, YFSETQ. In DNA, the CDR3 is TGCGCCAGCAGTCCGGGCGGGGGTAACAATGAGCAGTTCTTC. Protein sequence: CASSPGGGNNEQFF.

This clone was counted only a few times. This rearrangement joins TRBV7-6 to TRBJ1-6; D not resolved. Germline V gives CDR1 SGHVS, CDR2 FNYEAQ. Between the trimmed V and J ends, which lost 6 bases and 0 bases, there was a span of 9 bases. This CDR3 comprises 15 residues. The CDR3: CASSPRSSYNSPLHF. The CDR3 DNA is TGTGCCAGCAGTCCCCGTAGCTCCTATAATTCACCCCTCCACTTT.

The V gene is TRBV2, the J gene TRBJ1-2; weak D call: TRBD1 (5 bases). Deletions cut 2 bases from V and 6 bases from J, with 13 bases between. From germline, CDR1 is SNHLY and CDR2 FYNNEI. This CDR3 comprises 14 residues. The CDR3 here is CASSELSRVDGYTF. CDR3 nucleotide sequence: TGTGCCAGCAGTGAACTCAGCAGGGTTGATGGCTACACCTTC.

As for this clone: The identical CDR3 is also encoded by other nucleotide sequences in the sample. The chain carries TRBV6-5 and TRBJ1-1; 8 bases are a match to TRBD1. Germline loops: CDR1 MNHEY, CDR2 SVGAGI. Germline trimming cut 0 bases from V and 1 base from J; bases unmatched to any gene: 1. The CDR3 has 15 amino acids. CDR3 coding DNA: TGTGCCAGCAGTTACTCGGACAGGGCGAACACTGAAGCTTTCTTT. It specifies CASSYSDRANTEAFF.

CDR3 bases: TGTGCCAGCAGCCCCAGGACATTTAATGGCTACACCTTC. Translating gives CASSPRTFNGYTF. The V gene is TRBV7-9, the J gene TRBJ1-2, with D possibly matching TRBD1 (5 bases). Trimming removed 5 bases from V and 6 bases from J, with 13 bases in between. This CDR3 has 13 amino acids. Germline CDR1 SEHNR, CDR2 FQNEAQ (reference sequence).

This rearrangement joins TRBV6-5 to TRBJ1-4, with 7 nucleotides matching TRBD1. The CDR3 runs to 13 residues. V lost 6 bases, J lost 8 bases, and 6 bases stayed unmatched. Germline CDR1 and CDR2: MNHEY and SVGAGI. CDR3 region: CASSRTGWEKLFF. The CDR3, as DNA: TGTGCCAGCAGCCGGACAGGTTGGGAAAAACTGTTTTTT.

The chain employs TRBV27 and TRBJ2-3; tentative D call: TRBD2 (6 bases). V was trimmed by 3 bases and J by 0 bases, leaving 10 bases between them. The CDR3 runs to 15 residues. The germline CDR1 and CDR2 sequences are MNHEY and SMNVEV (reference sequence). The CDR3 loop reads CASSLRAGSTDTQYF. The CDR3 DNA follows: TGTGCCAGCAGTTTGCGAGCGGGTAGCACAGATACGCAGTATTTT.

The chain has TRBV2 and TRBJ1-1, with 7 bases fitting TRBD1. CDR1 SNHLY and CDR2 FYNNEI come from the germline V gene. This CDR3 comprises 14 residues. V was pared by 5 bases and J by 4 bases, with 7 bases of the junction left unmatched. The CDR3 loop is CASSFTGAGTEAFF. As DNA, the CDR3 is TGTGCCAGCAGTTTTACAGGGGCCGGCACTGAAGCTTTCTTT.

This clone has a single count. V and J are TRBV11-2 and TRBJ1-1; D is undetermined. CDR3 size: 15 residues. With 0 bases removed from V and 11 bases from J, the gap between germline ends came to 19 bases. Looked up from germline, CDR1 is SGHAT and CDR2 is FQNNGV. The CDR3 spells CASSLDNVVRTGAFF. The CDR3, as DNA: TGTGCCAGCAGCTTAGATAATGTTGTTCGGACTGGGGCTTTCTTT.

The chain recombines TRBV6-6 with TRBJ2-7; 8 nucleotides match TRBD2. The CDR3 contains 15 residues. J lost 0 bases, V lost 5 bases, and 6 bases had no gene match. Germline V gene sequence: CDR1 MNHNY, CDR2 SVGAGI (reference sequence). The DNA of the CDR3 is TGTGCCAGCAGTCCCGTAGCGGGGAGCTCCTACGAGCAGTACTTC. This gives the protein CASSPVAGSSYEQYF.

The V gene is TRBV6-5, the J gene TRBJ1-6; no firm D call. CDR1 and CDR2 from the germline V gene are MNHEY and SVGAGI. This CDR3 has 12 residues. Trimming removed 4 bases at V and 6 bases at J, with 4 bases between. The CDR3 here is CASSFGNSPLHF. CDR3 DNA sequence: TGTGCCAGCAGTTTCGGTAATTCACCCCTCCACTTT.

This clone was found a few times. The chain carries TRBV6-5 and TRBJ1-6, with 9 bases aligning to TRBD1. The CDR3 sequence is 14 residues long. Looked up from germline, CDR1 is MNHEY and CDR2 is SVGAGI. The ends lost 7 bases at V and 11 bases at J; junction bases unmatched: 9. Here the CDR3 DNA reads TGTGCCAGCAACCGAGGACAGGGGCGGACACCCCTCCACTTT. It is translated as CASNRGQGRTPLHF.

V is TRBV6-6 and J is TRBJ2-5; D is perhaps TRBD1 (6 bases). The germline CDR1 and CDR2 sequences are MNHNY and SVGAGI (reference sequence). The CDR3 consists of 14 residues. Trimming cost V 11 bases and J 1 base, with 17 bases left between them. CDR3 region: CASTTRGSQETQYF. CDR3 nucleotides: TGTGCCTCGACGACGAGGGGGTCCCAAGAGACCCAGTACTTC.